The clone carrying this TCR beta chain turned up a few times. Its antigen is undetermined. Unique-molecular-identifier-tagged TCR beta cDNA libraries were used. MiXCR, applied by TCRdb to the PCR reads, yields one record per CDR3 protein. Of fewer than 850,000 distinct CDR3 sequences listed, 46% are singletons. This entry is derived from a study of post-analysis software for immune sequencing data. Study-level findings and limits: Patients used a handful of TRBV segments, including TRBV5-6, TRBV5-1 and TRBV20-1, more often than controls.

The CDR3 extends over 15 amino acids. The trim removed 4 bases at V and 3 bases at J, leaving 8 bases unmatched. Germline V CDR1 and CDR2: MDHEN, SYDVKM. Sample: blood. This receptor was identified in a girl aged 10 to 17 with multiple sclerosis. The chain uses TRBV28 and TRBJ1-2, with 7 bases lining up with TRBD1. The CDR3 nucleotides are TGTGCCAGCAGTTCCACAGGGGCCGGCCACTATGGCTACACCTTC. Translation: CASSSTGAGHYGYTF.